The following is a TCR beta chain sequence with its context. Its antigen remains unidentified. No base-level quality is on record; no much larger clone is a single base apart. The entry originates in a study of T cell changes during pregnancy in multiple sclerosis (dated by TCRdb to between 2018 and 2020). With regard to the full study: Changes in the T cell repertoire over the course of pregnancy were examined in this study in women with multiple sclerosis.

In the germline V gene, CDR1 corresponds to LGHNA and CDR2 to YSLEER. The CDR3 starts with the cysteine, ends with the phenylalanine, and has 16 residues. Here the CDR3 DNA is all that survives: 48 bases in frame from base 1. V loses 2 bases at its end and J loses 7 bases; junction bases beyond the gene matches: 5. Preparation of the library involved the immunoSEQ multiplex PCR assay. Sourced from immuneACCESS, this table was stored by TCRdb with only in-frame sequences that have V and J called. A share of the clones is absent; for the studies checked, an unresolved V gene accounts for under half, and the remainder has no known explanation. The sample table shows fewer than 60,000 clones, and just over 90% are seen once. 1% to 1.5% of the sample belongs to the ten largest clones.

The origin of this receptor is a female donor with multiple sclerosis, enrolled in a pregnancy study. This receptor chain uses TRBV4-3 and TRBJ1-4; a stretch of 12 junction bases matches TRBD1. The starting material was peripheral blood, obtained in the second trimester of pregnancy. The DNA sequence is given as TGCGCCAGCAGCCAAAAAGGGGACAGGGGGCGTGAAAAACTGTTTTTT. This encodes CASSQKGDRGREKLFF.